These 9 T cell receptor beta chains originate from one sample sequenced in a study of blood T cell repertoires in COVID-19. TCRdb keeps only in-frame clones here, not all; method: immunoSEQ multiplex PCR. The data show 45,000 to 55,000 clones, with around 84% seen just once and over 2% held by the top ten. The specimen was peripheral blood. These receptors originate from a man aged 45-65 years with acute or convalescent COVID-19.

This sequence joins TRBV5-4 and TRBJ1-1; D might be TRBD1 (5 bases). V gave up 2 bases and J gave up 4 bases, with 6 bases separating them. The CDR3 sequence is 12 residues long. Germline values: CDR1 SGHNT, CDR2 YYREEE (reference sequence). The CDR3 loop reads CASSFGGTEAFF. The CDR3 DNA reads as TGTGCCAGCAGCTTCGGGGGCACTGAAGCTTTCTTT.

This rearrangement joins TRBV10-2 to TRBJ1-6, with a possible D match to TRBD1 (6 bases). From germline, CDR1 is WSHSY and CDR2 SAAADI. Trimming stripped 10 bases from V and 0 bases from J, with 13 bases between. This CDR3 has 15 residues. As DNA, the CDR3 is TGCGCCACTAAGAGGGGGGGCTCCTATAATTCACCCCTCCACTTT. As protein: CATKRGGSYNSPLHF.

The V gene is TRBV19, the J gene TRBJ1-5; 7 bases line up with TRBD1. Unmatched junction bases numbered 17, after V lost 4 bases and J lost 5 bases. The germline CDR1 and CDR2 sequences are LNHDA and SQIVND (reference sequence). This CDR3 region has 18 residues. The CDR3 DNA is TGTGCCAGTAGTACAGTCCTCCTCGACAGGGAAGGCGATCAGCCCCAGCATTTT. It specifies CASSTVLLDREGDQPQHF.

The V gene is TRBV11-2, the J gene TRBJ1-1; D is possibly TRBD1 (5 bases). Trimming cost V 5 bases and J 0 bases, with 13 bases left between them. Germline V CDR1 and CDR2: SGHAT, FQNNGV. The CDR3 is 15 residues long. The CDR3 region has the DNA TGTGCCAGCAGCCATGCCCGGGGGATGAACACTGAAGCTTTCTTT. It encodes CASSHARGMNTEAFF.

V gene TRBV6-5 combines with J gene TRBJ2-7, with a tentative D call TRBD2 (6 bases). The CDR3 runs 14 residues. Trimming stripped 8 bases from V and 7 bases from J, with 21 bases between. The germline CDR1 and CDR2 sequences are MNHEY and SVGAGI. CDR3 bases: TGTGCCAGCTCAGTTTGGCGGGGTGCGGGTGAGCAGTACTTC. It specifies CASSVWRGAGEQYF.

V gene TRBV7-2 combines with J gene TRBJ1-1, with 7 bases fitting TRBD1. Per the germline V gene, CDR1 is SGHTA and CDR2 is FQGNSA. This CDR3 contains 15 residues. Germline trimming cut 4 bases from V and 0 bases from J; bases unmatched to any gene: 5. The CDR3 is CASSSWTGVNTEAFF. In DNA, the CDR3 is TGTGCCAGCAGCTCCTGGACAGGAGTGAACACTGAAGCTTTCTTT. The whole variable domain, remainder taken from reference TRBV7-2 and TRBJ1-1, is GAGVSQSPSNKVTEKGKDVELRCDPISGHTALYWYRQSLGQGLEFLIYFQGNSAPDKSGLPSDRFSAERTGGSVSTLTIQRTQQEDSAVYLCASSSWTGVNTEAFFGQGTRLTVV.

The chain links TRBV12-3 or TRBV12-4 to TRBJ1-4, with no clear D. There are 11 residues in the CDR3. V lost 5 bases and J lost 7, with 5 bases in between. The CDR3 loop is CASSGGEKLFF. The CDR3 region has the DNA TGTGCCAGCAGTGGAGGTGAAAAACTGTTTTTT.

This clone was seen only once. This chain links TRBV6-5 with TRBJ1-6, with 7 bases that match TRBD1. Germline V lookup: CDR1 MNHEY, CDR2 SVGAGI. Trimming took 6 bases from V and 9 from J; bases not matched to a gene: 5. The CDR3 totals 13 residues. The CDR3 spells CASRWAGGSPLHF. The CDR3 DNA reads TGTGCCAGCAGGTGGGCAGGGGGTTCACCCCTCCACTTT.

The count of this clone is one. The chain couples TRBV5-4 to TRBJ1-6; 8 bases are shared with TRBD1. Germline assignment: CDR1 SGHNT and CDR2 YYREEE (reference sequence). The CDR3 length is 15 residues. V was pared by 4 bases and J by 10 bases, with 10 bases of the junction left unmatched. The CDR3 nucleotides are TGTGCCAGCAGCCCCGGACAGGGTTTCGGATCACCCCTCCACTTT. This gives the protein CASSPGQGFGSPLHF.